Shown below are 24 T cell receptor beta chains from a single sample sequenced in a study of blood T cells in healthy people across ages. With a J-beta primer mix and a sample-barcoded 5' primer, a second PCR ran about 7 to 11 cycles. One entry per CDR3 protein results from TCRdb running MiXCR on the 5' RACE reads. Found here are some 1,000,000 distinct CDR3 sequences, around 27% of them singletons; the top ten hold approximately 0.75%. These data also formed part of another study, on T cells of mothers and their children.

Sequences were obtained from blood. These receptors all stem from a girl aged 2 to 9 in good health.

This clonotype was counted a few times. The junction shows a germline mismatch at one end, possibly a read error. This sequence joins TRBV7-6 and TRBJ2-5; 7 bases line up with TRBD2. The CDR3 has 13 residues. Germline assignment: CDR1 SGHVS and CDR2 FNYEAQ. The DNA for the CDR3 is TGTGCCAGCAGCTTAGAGGCGGGAGCCCCTGGCCGCTTC. Amino acids: CASSLEAGAPGRF.

This sequence joins TRBV14 and TRBJ2-7, with no clear D. Per the germline V gene, CDR1 is SGHDN and CDR2 is FVKESK. Trimming took 2 bases from V and 2 from J, leaving 10 bases between them. The CDR3 length is 14 residues. CDR3 residues: CASSQWGSAYEQYF. The CDR3 DNA follows: TGTGCCAGCAGCCAATGGGGATCCGCCTACGAGCAGTACTTC. The variable domain in full, completed from reference TRBV14 and TRBJ2-7, reads EAGVTQFPSHSVIEKGQTVTLRCDPISGHDNLYWYRRVMGKEIKFLLHFVKESKQDESGMPNNRFLAERTGGTYSTLKVQPAELEDSGVYFCASSQWGSAYEQYFGPGTRLTVT.

This rearrangement joins TRBV5-1 to TRBJ2-7; possibly TRBD1 or TRBD2 for D (5 bases each). Germline CDR1 and CDR2: SGHRS and YFSETQ. The germline V and J ends were trimmed by 1 base and 5 bases, with 16 bases remaining between them. CDR3 length: 15 residues. CDR3 sequence reads: CASSLSRGQDDEQYF. Here the CDR3 DNA reads TGCGCCAGCAGCTTGAGCCGGGGCCAAGACGACGAGCAGTACTTC.

This clonotype was found many times. The chain combines TRBV12-3 or TRBV12-4 with TRBJ1-2; unclear D gene. Trimming removed 7 bases from V and 5 bases from J, with 20 bases in between. The length of the CDR3 is 15 residues. The CDR3 DNA sequence: TGTGCCAGCACCGCCGAGGTAGGGCCAACGTATGGCTACACCTTC. As protein: CASTAEVGPTYGYTF.

V and J are TRBV20-1 and TRBJ2-7; TRBD2 aligns across 8 bases. The V gene end was trimmed by 2 bases and the J gene end by 2 bases; junction bases not matched to a gene: 17. This CDR3 has 18 residues. Germline V gives CDR1 DFQATT, CDR2 SNEGSKA (reference sequence). CDR3 sequence: CSARLGPPLSGGAYEQYF. As DNA, the CDR3 is TGCAGTGCTAGATTAGGCCCTCCATTAAGCGGGGGAGCCTACGAGCAGTACTTC.

At least ten counts were recorded for this clonotype. At one of its ends the junction is not consistent with the germline gene, which may arise from a read error. This chain joins TRBV7-3 and TRBJ2-3; D is ambiguous. The CDR3 has 12 amino acids. CDR1 SGHTA and CDR2 FQGTGA come from the germline V gene. CDR3 bases: TGCGCCAGCAGCTTACCGCCAGATACGCAGTATTTT. It specifies CASSLPPDTQYF. The full variable domain, rest sourced from reference TRBV7-3 and TRBJ2-3, is GAGVSQTPSNKVTEKGKYVELRCDPISGHTALYWYRQSLGQGPEFLIYFQGTGAADDSGLPNDRFFAVRPEGSVSTLKIQRTERGDSAVYLCASSLPPDTQYFGPGTRLTVL.

A note on this clonotype: One end of the junction varies from germline; a read error may be responsible. J is TRBJ1-4 and V is TRBV11-1, with a tentative D call TRBD1 (6 bases). Germline V CDR1 and CDR2: SGHAT, FQDESV (reference sequence). The CDR3 has 16 residues. CDR3 protein: CASSLRNSGDAEKLLF. DNA for the CDR3: TGTGCCAGCAGCTTAAGAAATTCAGGGGACGCAGAAAAACTGCTTTTT.

Only a few counts were recorded for this clonotype. The rearrangement uses TRBV12-3 or TRBV12-4 and TRBJ1-1; maybe TRBD1 (5 bases). V lost 5 bases and J lost 12, with 19 bases in between. This CDR3 has 13 amino acids. The CDR3 spells CASSLEPGRRTFF. The CDR3 nucleotides read TGTGCCAGCAGTCTCGAACCGGGACGTAGAACTTTCTTT.

The chain uses TRBV15 and TRBJ2-3, with D hard to call. The V gene lost 2 bases and the J gene lost 7 bases, with 10 bases spanning the gap. The germline CDR1 and CDR2 sequences are LNHNV and YYDKDF (reference sequence). This CDR3 region has 13 residues. CDR3 sequence: CATSRRPAHTQYF. The CDR3 region has the DNA TGTGCCACCAGCAGACGCCCGGCGCATACGCAGTATTTT. Drawing the rest from reference TRBV15 and TRBJ2-3, the complete variable domain is DAMVIQNPRYQVTQFGKPVTLSCSQTLNHNVMYWYQQKSSQAPKLLFHYYDKDFNNEADTPDNFQSRRPNTSFCFLDIRSPGLGDTAMYLCATSRRPAHTQYFGPGTRLTVL.

The chain has TRBV5-1 and TRBJ2-5; perhaps D is TRBD1 or TRBD2 (5 bases each). CDR1 SGHRS and CDR2 YFSETQ come from the germline V gene. This CDR3 has 15 residues. V lost 4 bases to trimming and J lost 11 bases, with 24 bases between them. CDR3 protein: CASSQGRLSSHEQYF. The CDR3 bases are TGCGCCAGCAGCCAGGGACGTCTGAGTTCGCATGAGCAGTACTTC.

This clonotype is a singleton in its sample. V and J are TRBV4-3 and TRBJ1-3; D gene uncertain. This CDR3 comprises 15 residues. Trimming took off 1 base at V and 3 bases at J, with 10 bases between the two ends. Germline values: CDR1 LGHNA, CDR2 YSLEER. CDR3 sequence reads: CASSQVSGFGNTIYF. The CDR3 DNA sequence: TGCGCCAGCAGCCAAGTGTCGGGTTTTGGAAACACCATATATTTT.

V is TRBV20-1 and J is TRBJ2-4; 8 nucleotides agree with TRBD2. This CDR3 contains 22 residues. The V gene's germline CDR1 is DFQATT and CDR2 SNEGSKA (reference sequence). The J segment lost 0 bases and the V segment lost 0 bases, leaving 22 bases of the junction unmatched. This CDR3 reads CSARDSRLAGDLSDLAKNIQYF. The DNA of the CDR3 is TGCAGTGCTAGAGATTCTCGGCTAGCGGGCGACCTATCGGATCTAGCCAAAAACATTCAGTACTTC.

This clonotype was recorded a few times. The CDR3 DNA reads as TGTGCCAGCAGTCCCCTAAGTACAGGGGAAAAACTGTTTTTT. It encodes CASSPLSTGEKLFF. J is TRBJ1-4 and V is TRBV6-5, with D tentatively TRBD1 (6 bases). The V gene lost 5 bases and the J gene lost 8 bases, with 15 bases spanning the gap. The CDR3 covers 14 residues. From germline, CDR1 is MNHEY and CDR2 SVGAGI.

This clonotype appeared a few times. The chain carries TRBV27 and TRBJ2-6; maybe TRBD1 (5 bases). V lost 4 bases, J lost 0 bases, and 10 bases lay in between. The V gene's germline CDR1 is MNHEY and CDR2 SMNVEV (reference sequence). The CDR3 has 16 residues. DNA of the CDR3: TGTGCCAGCAGTTCCAACAGGCTCTCTGGGGCCAACGTCCTGACTTTC. Its translation is CASSSNRLSGANVLTF.

This clonotype showed up just a few times. This chain links TRBV5-1 with TRBJ2-5; D call uncertain. Germline CDR1 is SGHRS and CDR2 is YFSETQ. The V end lost 4 bases, the J end lost 2 bases, and 18 bases lay between the germline ends. The CDR3 contains 16 residues. In DNA form, the CDR3 reads TGCGCCAGCAGCCCGGTTTTTCGCGAAACTCAAGAGACCCAGTACTTC. This gives the protein CASSPVFRETQETQYF.

In this sample, this clonotype turned up many times. The chain couples TRBV19 to TRBJ2-1; 9 nucleotides line up with TRBD2. Germline CDR1 is LNHDA and CDR2 is SQIVND (reference sequence). V dropped 6 bases and J dropped 5; count of bases not matched to a gene: 5. The CDR3 sequence is 14 residues long. The CDR3 coding sequence is TGTGCCAGTAGCCCCTCTAGCGGGGACAATGAGCAGTTCTTC. Protein product: CASSPSSGDNEQFF.

The gene calls are TRBV2 and TRBJ1-2; the D is unclear. Germline lookup yields CDR1 SNHLY and CDR2 FYNNEI. The V and J ends lost 6 bases and 8 bases respectively, with 25 bases between them. The CDR3 covers 16 residues. In DNA form, the CDR3 reads TGTGCCAGCAGGCCCGGAAGAGACGGCTCTCGTGGGGGCTACACCTTC. This encodes CASRPGRDGSRGGYTF.

This clonotype was counted at least ten times. The V call is TRBV29-1, the J call TRBJ2-5, with D possibly matching TRBD2 (5 bases). Germline V lookup: CDR1 SQVTM, CDR2 ANQGSEA. V lost 4 bases and J 5 bases, leaving 5 bases between the germline ends. This CDR3 region has 10 residues. CDR3 protein: CSVGGETQYF. The CDR3 region has the DNA TGCAGCGTTGGAGGGGAGACCCAGTACTTC.

The CDR3 nucleotides read TGTGCCAGCAGTTACCTTGGGGGCGTCTCCTACGAGCAGTACTTC. Its protein is CASSYLGGVSYEQYF. V is TRBV6-6 and J is TRBJ2-7; possibly TRBD1 for D (6 bases). The CDR3 totals 15 residues. The V gene's germline CDR1 is MNHNY and CDR2 SVGAGI (reference sequence). Trimming took 2 bases from V and 0 from J, leaving 11 bases between them.

The chain links TRBV2 to TRBJ2-7; D ambiguous. Per the germline V gene, CDR1 is SNHLY and CDR2 is FYNNEI. The CDR3 sequence is 13 residues long. Trimming took off 6 bases at V and 3 bases at J, with 12 bases between the two ends. The CDR3 sequence is CASRGSDGYEQYF. The CDR3 region has the DNA TGTGCCAGCAGGGGATCAGACGGCTACGAGCAGTACTTC.

The chain links TRBV12-3 or TRBV12-4 to TRBJ2-5; a weak D match, TRBD2 (6 bases). The CDR3 has 11 residues. V dropped 5 bases and J dropped 11 bases, with 12 bases sitting between them. The CDR3 is CASSQTGRQYF. The CDR3 nucleotides read TGTGCCAGCAGTCAAACGGGGAGGCAGTACTTC.

For the CDR3, the DNA is TGCAGTGCTAGAGCCGGGAACTCTGGAAACACCATATATTTT. Protein sequence: CSARAGNSGNTIYF. The chain employs TRBV20-1 and TRBJ1-3; D gene uncertain. The CDR3 covers 14 residues. V lost 1 base to trimming and J lost 0 bases, with 7 bases between them. CDR1 and CDR2 from the germline V gene are DFQATT and SNEGSKA (reference sequence).

This clonotype was counted only a few times. The chain uses TRBV29-1 and TRBJ2-5, with 12 bases matching TRBD2. The trim removed 6 bases at V and 9 bases at J, leaving 8 bases unmatched. Germline lookup yields CDR1 SQVTM and CDR2 ANQGSEA. This CDR3 has 13 residues. The CDR3 sequence is CSVDRTSGEAQYF. Here the CDR3 DNA reads TGCAGCGTAGATAGGACTAGCGGGGAGGCCCAGTACTTC.

This clonotype was seen more than once but under ten times. The rearrangement uses TRBV6-1 and TRBJ2-3; no clear D gene. The length of the CDR3 is 16 residues. CDR1 and CDR2 (germline): MNHNS, SASEGT. Trimming shortened V by 5 bases and J by 2 bases, and 17 bases separated the two germline ends. The CDR3: CASSLQPSHLTDTQYF. As DNA, the CDR3 is TGTGCCAGCAGTCTCCAACCCAGCCACCTCACAGATACGCAGTATTTT.